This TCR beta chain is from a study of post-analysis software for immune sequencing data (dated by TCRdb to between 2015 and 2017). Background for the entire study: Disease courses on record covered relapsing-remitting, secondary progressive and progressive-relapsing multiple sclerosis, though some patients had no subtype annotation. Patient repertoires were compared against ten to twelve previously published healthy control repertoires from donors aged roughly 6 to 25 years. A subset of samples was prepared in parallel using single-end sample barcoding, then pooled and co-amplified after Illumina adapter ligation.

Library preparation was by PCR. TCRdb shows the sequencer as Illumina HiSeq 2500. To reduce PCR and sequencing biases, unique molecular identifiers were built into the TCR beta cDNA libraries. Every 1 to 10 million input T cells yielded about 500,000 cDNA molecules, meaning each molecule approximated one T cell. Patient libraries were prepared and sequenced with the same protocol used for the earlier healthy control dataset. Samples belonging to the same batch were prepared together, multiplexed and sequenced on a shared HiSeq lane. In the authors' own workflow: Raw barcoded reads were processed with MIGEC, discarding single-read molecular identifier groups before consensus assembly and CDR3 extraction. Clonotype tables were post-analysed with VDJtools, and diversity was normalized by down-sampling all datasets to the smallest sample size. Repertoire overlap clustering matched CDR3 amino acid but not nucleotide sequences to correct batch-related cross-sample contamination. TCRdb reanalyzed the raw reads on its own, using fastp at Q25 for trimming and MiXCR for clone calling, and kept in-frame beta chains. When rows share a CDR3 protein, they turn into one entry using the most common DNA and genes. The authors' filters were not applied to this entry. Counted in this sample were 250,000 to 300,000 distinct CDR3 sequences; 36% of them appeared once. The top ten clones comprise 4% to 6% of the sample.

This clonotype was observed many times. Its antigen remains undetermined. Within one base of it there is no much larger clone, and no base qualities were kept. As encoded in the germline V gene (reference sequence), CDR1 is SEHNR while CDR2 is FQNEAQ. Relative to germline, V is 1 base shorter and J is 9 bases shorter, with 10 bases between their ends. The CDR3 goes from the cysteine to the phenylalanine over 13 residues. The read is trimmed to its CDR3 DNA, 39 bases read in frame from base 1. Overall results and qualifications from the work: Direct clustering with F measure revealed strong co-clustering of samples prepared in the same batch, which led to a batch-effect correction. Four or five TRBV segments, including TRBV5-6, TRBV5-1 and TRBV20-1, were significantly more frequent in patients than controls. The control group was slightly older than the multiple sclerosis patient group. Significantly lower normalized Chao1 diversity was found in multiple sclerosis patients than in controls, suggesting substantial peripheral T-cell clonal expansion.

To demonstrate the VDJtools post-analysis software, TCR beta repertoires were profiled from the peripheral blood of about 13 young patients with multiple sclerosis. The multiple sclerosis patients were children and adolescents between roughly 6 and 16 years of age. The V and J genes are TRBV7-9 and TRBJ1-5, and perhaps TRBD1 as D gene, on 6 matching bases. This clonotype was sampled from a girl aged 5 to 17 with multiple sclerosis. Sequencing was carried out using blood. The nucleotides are TGTGCCAGCAGCTTAGTTCAGGGGCGGCCCCAGCATTTT. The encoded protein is CASSLVQGRPQHF.